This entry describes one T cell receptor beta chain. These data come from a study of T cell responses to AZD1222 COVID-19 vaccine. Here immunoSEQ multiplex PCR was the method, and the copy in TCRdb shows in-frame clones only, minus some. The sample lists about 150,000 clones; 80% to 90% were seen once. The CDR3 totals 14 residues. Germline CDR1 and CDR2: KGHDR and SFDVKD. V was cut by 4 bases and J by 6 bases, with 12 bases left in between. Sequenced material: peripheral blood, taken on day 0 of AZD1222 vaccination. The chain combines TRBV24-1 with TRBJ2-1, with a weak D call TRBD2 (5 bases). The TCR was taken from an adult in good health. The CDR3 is CATSDPRGLNEQFF. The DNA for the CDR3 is TGTGCCACCAGTGACCCTAGAGGACTCAATGAGCAGTTCTTC.